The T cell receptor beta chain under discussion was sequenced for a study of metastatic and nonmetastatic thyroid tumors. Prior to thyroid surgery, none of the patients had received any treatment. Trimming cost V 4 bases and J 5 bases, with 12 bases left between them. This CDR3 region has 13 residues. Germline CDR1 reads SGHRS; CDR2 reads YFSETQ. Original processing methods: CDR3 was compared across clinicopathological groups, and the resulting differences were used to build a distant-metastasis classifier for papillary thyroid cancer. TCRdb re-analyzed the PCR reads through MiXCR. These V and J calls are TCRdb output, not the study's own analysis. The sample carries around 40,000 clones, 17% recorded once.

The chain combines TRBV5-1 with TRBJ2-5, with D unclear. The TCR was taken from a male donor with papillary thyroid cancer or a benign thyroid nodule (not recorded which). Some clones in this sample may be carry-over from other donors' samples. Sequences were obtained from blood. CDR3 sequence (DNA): TGCGCCAGCAGCGACGGGTGGGTTGAGACCCAGTACTTC. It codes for CASSDGWVETQYF.